The clone carrying this T cell receptor beta chain appeared many times. As yet, its antigen is unknown. Losses at the gene ends were 4 bases for V and 4 bases for J; bases not matched to a gene: 10. Germline CDR1 SGDLS, CDR2 YYNGEE. The CDR3 spans 16 residues. This sample was included in a study of CD8+CD57+ T cells in acquired aplastic anemia. Study overall: The sorted CD4+ and CD8+ cells yielded an average about 3.5 ug of DNA. An average of roughly 10 million reads for CD4+ cells was obtained from healthy donors.

Notes on the study in general: The study identified under 30 CD8+ CDR3 sequences shared by patients and controls. A significant difference in CD8+ Simpson's diversity between patients and controls was not found.

Genomic DNA was employed as the template in profiling TCR beta VDJ and CDR3. TCRdb recomputed calls from the reads with MiXCR, one row per CDR3 protein. In the table there are under 200,000 distinct CDR3 sequences, 55% to 75% of which are singletons. The chain is built from TRBV9 and TRBJ1-2, with 10 positions matching TRBD1. This TCR was recovered from a human donor in good health. Source material: sorted CD4+, CD8+, or CD8+CD57+ T cells (not recorded which) from PBMCs. This CDR3 reads CASSFGEDRGAYGYTF. The DNA of the CDR3 is TGTGCCAGCAGCTTTGGGGAGGACAGGGGGGCCTATGGCTACACCTTC.